Shown below are 26 T cell receptor beta chains from a single sample sequenced in a study of control samples from healthy donors and cancer patients. Repertoires were generated with immunoSEQ multiplex PCR, while TCRdb's copy carries only in-frame clones and drops some. In the table there are around 41,000 clones, about 94% of which are singletons. The sequenced material came from blood. Source of these receptors: a man aged 55 to 70 in good health.

J is TRBJ2-5 and V is TRBV4-1; TRBD2 agrees at 11 bases. This CDR3 has 18 residues. Trimming took 0 bases from V and 1 from J; bases not matched to a gene: 7. CDR1 and CDR2 (germline): MGHRA, YSYEKL. This chain's CDR3 is CASSQDLGLAGGQETQYF. The CDR3 DNA sequence: TGCGCCAGCAGCCAAGATCTGGGGCTAGCGGGAGGCCAAGAGACCCAGTACTTC.

The V and J genes are TRBV11-2 and TRBJ2-7; the D is unclear. Germline assignment: CDR1 SGHAT and CDR2 FQNNGV. V gave up 5 bases and J gave up 3 bases, with 11 bases separating them. The CDR3 has 13 amino acids. CDR3 residues: CASSQNSRYEQYF. CDR3 DNA: TGTGCCAGCAGCCAGAACAGTCGCTACGAGCAGTACTTC.

The chain carries TRBV2 and TRBJ1-5; D remains ambiguous. CDR1 SNHLY and CDR2 FYNNEI come from the germline V gene. The CDR3 has 14 amino acids. Trimming removed 2 bases at V and 1 base at J, with 6 bases between. CDR3 protein: CASSERGSNQPQHF. CDR3 nucleotide sequence: TGTGCCAGCAGTGAAAGAGGGAGCAATCAGCCCCAGCATTTT.

J is TRBJ1-2 and V is TRBV6-5, with TRBD1 as a possible D gene (5 bases). CDR3 length equals 14 residues. Trimming cost V 7 bases and J 2 bases, with 14 bases left between them. CDR1 and CDR2 from the germline V gene are MNHEY and SVGAGI. This chain's CDR3 is CASKRQGENYGYTF. The DNA for the CDR3 is TGTGCCAGCAAAAGGCAGGGAGAGAACTATGGCTACACCTTC.

The V gene is TRBV10-1, the J gene TRBJ2-2; a possible D gene is TRBD1 (5 bases). V lost 3 bases to trimming and J lost 6 bases, with 5 bases between them. There are 12 residues in the CDR3. CDR1 and CDR2 from the germline V gene are WNHNN and SYGVQD (reference sequence). CDR3: CASSEGAGELFF. CDR3 DNA: TGCGCCAGCAGTGAAGGGGCCGGGGAGCTGTTTTTT.

This chain connects TRBV7-9 to TRBJ1-5, with D possibly TRBD1 on 5 matching bases. CDR3 length equals 13 residues. With 2 bases removed from V and 5 bases from J, the gap between germline ends came to 7 bases. CDR1 and CDR2 (germline): SEHNR, FQNEAQ (reference sequence). The CDR3 region is CASSLQGDQPQHF. The CDR3 DNA sequence: TGTGCCAGCAGCTTACAGGGTGATCAGCCCCAGCATTTT.

The V and J genes are TRBV5-4 and TRBJ1-3, with D tentatively TRBD1 (6 bases). The CDR3 loop spans 14 amino acids. Germline V gene lookup returns CDR1 SGHNT and CDR2 YYREEE (reference sequence). The V end was cut by 4 bases, the J end by 1 base, with 9 bases between. CDR3 DNA: TGTGCCAGCAGCATAGACAGGTCTGGAAACACCATATATTTT. The encoded protein is CASSIDRSGNTIYF.

This clone was counted once. The chain couples TRBV7-2 to TRBJ1-1, with D tentatively TRBD1 (5 bases). The CDR3 length is 14 residues. Germline V gene sequence: CDR1 SGHTA, CDR2 FQGNSA. Trimming left V 0 bases short and J 4 bases short, with 9 bases between. The DNA for the CDR3 is TGTGCCAGCAGCTTAGCCCCAGGGCCCACTGAAGCTTTCTTT. Translation: CASSLAPGPTEAFF.

This clone was counted a single time. This sequence joins TRBV9 and TRBJ2-1; 7 positions agree with TRBD2. The V segment lost 0 bases and the J segment 4 bases; nucleotides outside the gene matches: 10. CDR3 length: 17 residues. Per germline, CDR1 SGDLS and CDR2 YYNGEE. CDR3: CASSVGIGDYIYNEQFF. The CDR3 coding sequence is TGTGCCAGCAGCGTAGGGATAGGGGACTATATATACAATGAGCAGTTCTTC.

The CDR3: CASSLAGNTEAFF. CDR3 DNA sequence: TGTGCCAGCAGTTTAGCAGGGAACACTGAAGCTTTCTTT. The chain is built from TRBV12-3 or TRBV12-4 and TRBJ1-1; no definite D call. V lost 0 bases and J 1 base, leaving 3 bases between the germline ends. The CDR3 totals 13 residues.

This chain joins TRBV12-5 and TRBJ2-1; 9 bases match TRBD2. CDR1 is LGHNT, CDR2 FRNRAP, per germline. The CDR3 runs to 16 residues. V was pared by 0 bases and J by 9 bases, with 9 bases of the junction left unmatched. The chain's CDR3 is CASGLVQIAGASEQFF. In DNA, the CDR3 is TGTGCTAGTGGTTTGGTACAAATAGCGGGAGCTAGTGAGCAGTTCTTC. The variable domain in full, with the rest retrieved from reference TRBV12-5 and TRBJ2-1, is DARVTQTPRHKVTEMGQEVTMRCQPILGHNTVFWYRQTMMQGLELLAYFRNRAPLDDSGMPKDRFSAEMPDATLATLKIQPSEPRDSAVYFCASGLVQIAGASEQFFGPGTRLTVL.

This sequence joins TRBV19 and TRBJ1-6, with D hard to call. Germline V CDR1 and CDR2: LNHDA, SQIVND (reference sequence). This CDR3 has 14 residues. Between the trimmed V and J ends, which lost 6 bases and 4 bases, there was a span of 10 bases. The CDR3 here is CASSLGRYNSPLHF. The CDR3 DNA sequence: TGTGCCAGTAGCCTCGGACGGTATAATTCACCCCTCCACTTT. Full variable domain (outside the CDR3, taken from reference TRBV19 and TRBJ1-6): DGGITQSPKYLFRKEGQNVTLSCEQNLNHDAMYWYRQDPGQGLRLIYYSQIVNDFQKGDIAEGYSVSREKKESFPLTVTSAQKNPTAFYLCASSLGRYNSPLHFGNGTRLTVT.

The chain employs TRBV11-3 and TRBJ2-7; 10 bases are a match to TRBD2. The CDR3 consists of 15 residues. The J segment lost 3 bases and the V segment lost 5 bases, leaving 7 bases of the junction unmatched. CDR1 and CDR2 (germline): SGHNT, YENEEA. CDR3 nucleotide sequence: TGTGCCAGCAGCCCCTCCGGGACTAGCGACTACGAGCAGTACTTC. Its translation: CASSPSGTSDYEQYF.

This chain links TRBV13 with TRBJ1-1; D unclear. The CDR3 spans 10 residues. CDR1 and CDR2 (germline): PRHDT, FYEKMQ (reference sequence). The V and J ends lost 10 bases and 5 bases respectively, with 8 bases between them. The CDR3 sequence: CATTGTEAFF. The CDR3 nucleotides are TGTGCCACAACCGGGACTGAAGCTTTCTTT.

This clone was counted between two and nine times. This chain uses TRBV2 with TRBJ1-5; no definite D call. Trimming took off 7 bases at V and 2 bases at J, with 12 bases between the two ends. Germline-derived CDR1 and CDR2 are SNHLY and FYNNEI. This CDR3 comprises 14 residues. This CDR3 is CASNGESGNQPQHF. CDR3 DNA: TGTGCCAGCAACGGGGAGAGCGGCAATCAGCCCCAGCATTTT.

This clone appeared a single time. V is TRBV3-1 (or the pseudogene TRBV3-2) and J is TRBJ2-1; maybe TRBD2 (6 bases). This CDR3 region has 17 residues. Germline V CDR1 and CDR2: LGHDT, YNNKEL (reference sequence). Trimming removed 4 bases from V and 7 bases from J, with 23 bases in between. This CDR3 is CASSPPSVLALVNEQFF. In DNA, the CDR3 is TGTGCCAGCAGCCCTCCCTCGGTACTAGCCTTAGTGAATGAGCAGTTCTTC.

This chain links TRBV19 with TRBJ2-5; 8 bases fit TRBD1. CDR1 and CDR2 (germline): LNHDA, SQIVND (reference sequence). This CDR3 spans 15 amino acids. The trim removed 5 bases at V and 4 bases at J, leaving 9 bases unmatched. This chain's CDR3 is CASSLQQGVAETQYF. DNA for the CDR3: TGTGCCAGTAGTCTCCAACAGGGGGTGGCAGAGACCCAGTACTTC.

The chain uses TRBV5-6 and TRBJ2-1; D ambiguous. The CDR3 is 15 residues long. Germline CDR1 reads SGHDT; CDR2 reads YYEEEE. Deletions cut 4 bases from V and 2 bases from J, with 13 bases between. The CDR3 nucleotides read TGTGCCAGCAGCCCGACACCAGGAACCTACAATGAGCAGTTCTTC. Translation: CASSPTPGTYNEQFF.

This chain connects TRBV11-2 to TRBJ1-1; TRBD1 matches 7 bases. Germline V gene data show CDR1 as SGHAT and CDR2 as FQNNGV. There are 14 residues in the CDR3. V was clipped by 4 bases and J by 3 bases; unmatched bases: 5. The DNA for the CDR3 is TGTGCCAGCAGCTCGGGACAGAGGTACACTGAAGCTTTCTTT. Translation gives CASSSGQRYTEAFF. Full variable domain (missing parts from reference TRBV11-2 and TRBJ1-1): EAGVAQSPRYKIIEKRQSVAFWCNPISGHATLYWYQQILGQGPKLLIQFQNNGVVDDSQLPKDRFSAERLKGVDSTLKIQPAKLEDSAVYLCASSSGQRYTEAFFGQGTRLTVV.

The V call is TRBV29-1, the J call TRBJ2-5, with D maybe TRBD1 (6 bases). Trimming removed 7 bases at V and 1 base at J, with 13 bases between. Germline CDR1 and CDR2: SQVTM and ANQGSEA. This CDR3 region has 13 residues. Here the CDR3 reads CSGVQGIQETQYF. The CDR3 DNA reads as TGCAGCGGGGTCCAGGGGATCCAAGAGACCCAGTACTTC.

J is TRBJ1-2 and V is TRBV30, with D unclear. The V gene's germline CDR1 is GTSNPN and CDR2 SVGIG (reference sequence). The CDR3 covers 12 residues. Trimming left V 4 bases short and J 9 bases short, with 15 bases between. The CDR3 loop reads CAWNNSPRSYTF. The DNA of the CDR3 is TGTGCCTGGAATAACAGCCCCAGAAGCTACACCTTC.

The rearrangement uses TRBV7-9 and TRBJ2-3, with 9 bases fitting TRBD2. CDR3 size: 16 residues. V lost 5 bases and J lost 2; bases outside the gene matches: 8. Germline values: CDR1 SEHNR, CDR2 FQNEAQ (reference sequence). CDR3 sequence reads: CASSRFPSGVTDTQYF. CDR3 coding DNA: TGTGCCAGCAGCCGATTTCCTAGCGGGGTCACAGATACGCAGTATTTT. Combining the CDR3 with reference TRBV7-9 and TRBJ2-3 gives the whole variable domain DTGVSQNPRHKITKRGQNVTFRCDPISEHNRLYWYRQTLGQGPEFLTYFQNEAQLEKSRLLSDRFSAERPKGSFSTLEIQRTEQGDSAMYLCASSRFPSGVTDTQYFGPGTRLTVL.

The V call is TRBV23-1, the J call TRBJ2-7, with 13 positions matching TRBD2. TRBV23-1 is annotated as an ORF whose role is uncertain. The CDR3 consists of 18 residues. V shed 0 bases, J shed 6 bases, and the junction held 11 bases outside the gene matches. The CDR3: CASSQSKGEGLAGLEQYF. The CDR3 region has the DNA TGCGCCAGCAGTCAATCTAAGGGGGAGGGACTAGCGGGACTCGAGCAGTACTTC.

The chain carries TRBV9 and TRBJ2-5; TRBD1 aligns across 8 bases. This CDR3 region has 16 residues. V lost 4 bases, J lost 1 base, and 9 bases stayed unmatched. The germline gives CDR1 SGDLS, CDR2 YYNGEE. DNA for the CDR3: TGTGCCAGCAGCCCCCGGGCAGGGGGCTTCCAAGAGACCCAGTACTTC. Its protein product is CASSPRAGGFQETQYF. The whole variable domain, filled in from reference TRBV9 and TRBJ2-5, reads DSGVTQTPKHLITATGQRVTLRCSPRSGDLSVYWYQQSLDQGLQFLIQYYNGEERAKGNILERFSAQQFPDLHSELNLSSLELGDSALYFCASSPRAGGFQETQYFGPGTRLLVL.

The chain carries TRBV29-1 and TRBJ1-5; TRBD1 is a possible D gene (6 bases). The V end lost 8 bases, the J end lost 0 bases, and 14 bases lay between the germline ends. The CDR3 consists of 14 residues. Germline V CDR1 and CDR2: SQVTM, ANQGSEA. The CDR3: CSTPGTLSNQPQHF. CDR3 in DNA: TGCAGCACTCCCGGGACACTTAGCAATCAGCCCCAGCATTTT.

This sequence joins TRBV2 and TRBJ2-2; tentatively, D is TRBD2 (6 bases). The CDR3 has 19 residues. The V and J ends lost 4 bases and 5 bases respectively, with 26 bases between them. Germline assignment: CDR1 SNHLY and CDR2 FYNNEI. The CDR3 nucleotides are TGTGCCAGCAGTGCTTCGTCTTTCGGGACTGAATTTGGTACCGGGGAGCTGTTTTTT. Encoded protein: CASSASSFGTEFGTGELFF.